Listed below are T cell receptor beta chains from one sample, sequenced in a study of technical replicates of blood from a handful of donors. Sequencing was performed with immunoSEQ multiplex PCR; in TCRdb, only in-frame clones are kept and a portion is missing. The sample has around 70,000 clones, around 94% seen once; the top ten hold about 0.35%. The sequenced sample was T cells isolated from PBMCs. All receptors come from a human donor in good health. Each CDR3 is given with its conserved first and last residue. The order of the fields is CDR3 DNA, CDR3 protein, J gene, clone size, D gene, V gene. A D gene is named only where the DNA matches it firmly. A row's size may be missing; if present it is once, few, many or a size class.

CDR3 DNA: TGTGCCAGCAGCCCGGGACTAGGCTACGAGCAGTACTTC; CDR3 protein: CASSPGLGYEQYF; J gene: TRBJ2-7; clone size: NA; D gene: TRBD2; V gene: TRBV5-6
CDR3 DNA: TGCGCCACCCAAACGGGCACCGGGGAGCTGTTTTTT; CDR3 protein: CATQTGTGELFF; J gene: TRBJ2-2; clone size: NA; D gene: NA; V gene: TRBV5-1
CDR3 DNA: TGTGCCAGCAGTCCTCACCTGGGTCGGGATTCCTACGAGCAGTACTTC; CDR3 protein: CASSPHLGRDSYEQYF; J gene: TRBJ2-7; clone size: NA; D gene: NA; V gene: TRBV28
CDR3 DNA: TGTGCCAGCAGCCCGAAAACTAGCGGGAGGGCGCATGAGCAGTTCTTC; CDR3 protein: CASSPKTSGRAHEQFF; J gene: TRBJ2-1; clone size: once; D gene: TRBD2; V gene: TRBV7-9
CDR3 DNA: TGTGCCAGCAGCGTCGGGGGGGGCAGCACGGCCCAGTACTTC; CDR3 protein: CASSVGGGSTAQYF; J gene: TRBJ2-5; clone size: NA; D gene: TRBD2; V gene: TRBV9
CDR3 DNA: TGTGCCAGCAGCCCGCTTGGAGACATTCAGTACTTC; CDR3 protein: CASSPLGDIQYF; J gene: TRBJ2-4; clone size: NA; D gene: NA; V gene: TRBV7-2
CDR3 DNA: TGTGCCAGCAGCTTAGGACAGGGCGGTTTATCCGGGGAGCTGTTTTTT; CDR3 protein: CASSLGQGGLSGELFF; J gene: TRBJ2-2; clone size: NA; D gene: TRBD1; V gene: TRBV7-8
CDR3 DNA: TGTGCCAGTAGTATCGGGATCACCGGGGAGCTGTTTTTT; CDR3 protein: CASSIGITGELFF; J gene: TRBJ2-2; clone size: NA; D gene: NA; V gene: TRBV19
CDR3 DNA: TGTGCCAGCAGCTGGACAGGGCGGGGAACGAATGAAAAACTGTTTTTT; CDR3 protein: CASSWTGRGTNEKLFF; J gene: TRBJ1-4; clone size: NA; D gene: TRBD1; V gene: TRBV13
CDR3 DNA: TGTGCCTGGAAGGGGGAAAAACTGTTTTTT; CDR3 protein: CAWKGEKLFF; J gene: TRBJ1-4; clone size: NA; D gene: NA; V gene: TRBV30